The TCR beta chain described here comes from a study of blood T cell repertoires in COVID-19. On the study more broadly: Acute-phase and convalescent COVID-19 samples originated in the United States, Italy and Spain. Sample material is recorded as cDNA or gDNA derived from T cells, B-cell-depleted T cells, or PBMCs.

From germline, CDR1 is MDHEN and CDR2 SYDVKM. This CDR3 is 16 amino acids long. V was cut by 5 bases and J by 0 bases, with 14 bases left in between. Original processing methods: Quantification of nucleated cells was approximated via reference gene primer amplification. This table comes from immunoSEQ multiplex PCR, and its TCRdb copy is limited to in-frame clones, with some not included. Clone size and V and J calls were adopted from that table, with D and trimming inferred from the DNA. The sample lists approximately 100,000 clones; about 89% were seen once. J is TRBJ1-3 and V is TRBV28; D is unresolved. The specimen was peripheral blood. This TCR was recovered from a human donor with acute or convalescent COVID-19. The donor label of this sample is uncertain. The CDR3 loop is CASSPPTESSGNTIYF. The CDR3 DNA is TGTGCCAGCAGTCCACCCACAGAGAGCTCTGGAAACACCATATATTTT.